This T cell receptor (beta chain) emerged from a study of T cells after yellow fever vaccination. Overall study context: The authors prepared low-cell-number fractions using SMART-Seq v4 Ultra Low Input.

In this sample, this clonotype turned up a few times. What it recognizes is unknown. General study results and limits: Primary-vaccination clones mostly resurfaced post-booster (more than 95% CD4, approximately 90% CD8).

The germline gives CDR1 MNHEY, CDR2 SVGAGI. This CDR3 comprises 12 residues. Trimming cost V 6 bases and J 2 bases, with 8 bases left between them. TCRdb used MiXCR to reprocess the 5' RACE reads, holding one entry per CDR3 protein. The table lists fewer than 500,000 distinct CDR3 sequences, over 15% of them singletons. This clonotype was sampled from a young man who received the YFV17D yellow fever vaccine. This chain links TRBV6-5 with TRBJ2-7; D perhaps matches TRBD1 (6 bases). The sample consisted of PBMCs, taken before the yellow fever booster vaccination. The CDR3 is CASRRDTYEQYF. Here the CDR3 DNA reads TGTGCCAGCAGAAGGGACACCTACGAGCAGTACTTC.